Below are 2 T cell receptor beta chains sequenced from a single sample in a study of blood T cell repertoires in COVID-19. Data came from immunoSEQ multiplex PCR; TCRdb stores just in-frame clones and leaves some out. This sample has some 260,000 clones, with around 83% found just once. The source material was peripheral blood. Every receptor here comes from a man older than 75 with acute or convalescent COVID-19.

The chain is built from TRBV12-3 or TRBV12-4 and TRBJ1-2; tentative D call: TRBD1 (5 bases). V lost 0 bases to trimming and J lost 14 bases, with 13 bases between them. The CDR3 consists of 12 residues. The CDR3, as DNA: TGTGCCAGCAGTTTAGCGCGTGGGGCGGAGACCTTC. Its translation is CASSLARGAETF.

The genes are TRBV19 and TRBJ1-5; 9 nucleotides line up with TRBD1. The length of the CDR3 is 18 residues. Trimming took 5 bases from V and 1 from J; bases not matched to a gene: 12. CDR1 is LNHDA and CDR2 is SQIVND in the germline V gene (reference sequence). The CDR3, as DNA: TGTGCCAGTAGTCCTTACGTCGGGACAGGGAAAAGCAATCAGCCCCAGCATTTT. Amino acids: CASSPYVGTGKSNQPQHF.